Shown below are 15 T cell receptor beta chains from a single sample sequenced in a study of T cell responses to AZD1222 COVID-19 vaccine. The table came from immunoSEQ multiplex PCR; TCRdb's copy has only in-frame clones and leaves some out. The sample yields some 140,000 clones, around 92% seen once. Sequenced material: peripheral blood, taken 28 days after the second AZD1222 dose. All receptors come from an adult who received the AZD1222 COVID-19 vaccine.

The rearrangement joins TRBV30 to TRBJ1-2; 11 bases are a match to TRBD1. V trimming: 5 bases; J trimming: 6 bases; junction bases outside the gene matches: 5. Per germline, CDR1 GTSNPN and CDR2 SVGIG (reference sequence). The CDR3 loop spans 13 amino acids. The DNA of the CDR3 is TGTGCCTGGGGACAGGGGGCTGGCAATGGCTACACCTTC. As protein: CAWGQGAGNGYTF.

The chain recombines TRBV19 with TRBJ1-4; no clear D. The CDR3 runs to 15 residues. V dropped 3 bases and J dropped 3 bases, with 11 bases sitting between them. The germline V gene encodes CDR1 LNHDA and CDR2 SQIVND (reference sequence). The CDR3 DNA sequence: TGTGCCAGTAGTATCCTGACGGGCTCTAATGAAAAACTGTTTTTT. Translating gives CASSILTGSNEKLFF. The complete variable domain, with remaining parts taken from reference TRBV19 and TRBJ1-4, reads DGGITQSPKYLFRKEGQNVTLSCEQNLNHDAMYWYRQDPGQGLRLIYYSQIVNDFQKGDIAEGYSVSREKKESFPLTVTSAQKNPTAFYLCASSILTGSNEKLFFGSGTQLSVL.

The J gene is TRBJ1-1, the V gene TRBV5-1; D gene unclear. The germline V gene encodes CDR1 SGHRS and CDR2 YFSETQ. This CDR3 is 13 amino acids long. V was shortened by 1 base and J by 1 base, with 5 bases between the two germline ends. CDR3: CASSLLANTEAFF. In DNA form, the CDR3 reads TGCGCCAGCAGCTTGTTGGCGAACACTGAAGCTTTCTTT.

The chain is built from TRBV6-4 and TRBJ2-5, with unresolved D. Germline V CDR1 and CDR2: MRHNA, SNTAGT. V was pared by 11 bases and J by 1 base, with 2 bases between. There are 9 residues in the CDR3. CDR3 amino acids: CAVQETQYF. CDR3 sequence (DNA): TGTGCCGTCCAAGAGACCCAGTACTTC.

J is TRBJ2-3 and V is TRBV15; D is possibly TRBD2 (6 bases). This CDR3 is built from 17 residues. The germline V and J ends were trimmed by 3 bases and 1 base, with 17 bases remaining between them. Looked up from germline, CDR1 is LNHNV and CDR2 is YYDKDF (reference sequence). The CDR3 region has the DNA TGTGCCACCAGCAGGGTAGCGGCCGGAGGGCGCACAGATACGCAGTATTTT. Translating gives CATSRVAAGGRTDTQYF.

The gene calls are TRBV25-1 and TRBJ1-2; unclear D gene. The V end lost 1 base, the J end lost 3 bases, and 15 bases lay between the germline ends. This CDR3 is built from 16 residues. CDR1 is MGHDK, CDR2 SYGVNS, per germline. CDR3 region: CASSEWSSPGDYGYTF. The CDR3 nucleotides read TGTGCCAGCAGTGAATGGTCGAGCCCCGGGGACTATGGCTACACCTTC.

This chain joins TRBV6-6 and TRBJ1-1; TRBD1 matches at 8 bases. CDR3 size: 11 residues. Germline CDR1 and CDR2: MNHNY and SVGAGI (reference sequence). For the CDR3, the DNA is TGTCGGACAGGGTTGAACACTGAAGCTTTCTTT. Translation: CRTGLNTEAFF.

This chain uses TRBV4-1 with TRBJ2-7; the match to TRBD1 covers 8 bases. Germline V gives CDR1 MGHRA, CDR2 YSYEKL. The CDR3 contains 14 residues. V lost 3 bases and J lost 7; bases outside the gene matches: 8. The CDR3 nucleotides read TGCGCCAGCAGCCATAAGGCAGGGGGCCGAGAGCAGTACGTC. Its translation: CASSHKAGGREQYV.

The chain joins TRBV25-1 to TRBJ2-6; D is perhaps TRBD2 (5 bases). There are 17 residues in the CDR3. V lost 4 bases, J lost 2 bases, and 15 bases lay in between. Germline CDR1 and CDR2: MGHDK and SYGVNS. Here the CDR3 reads CASSGGYPLTGANVLTF. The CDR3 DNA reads TGTGCCAGCAGTGGCGGGTACCCACTTACTGGGGCCAACGTCCTGACTTTC.

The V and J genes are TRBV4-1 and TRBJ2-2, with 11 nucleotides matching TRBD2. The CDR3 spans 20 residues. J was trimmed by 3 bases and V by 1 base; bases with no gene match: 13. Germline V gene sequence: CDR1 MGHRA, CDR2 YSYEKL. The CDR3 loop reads CASSQAPRLAGGMDTGELFF. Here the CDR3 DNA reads TGCGCCAGCAGCCAAGCGCCGCGGCTAGCGGGAGGTATGGACACCGGGGAGCTGTTTTTT.

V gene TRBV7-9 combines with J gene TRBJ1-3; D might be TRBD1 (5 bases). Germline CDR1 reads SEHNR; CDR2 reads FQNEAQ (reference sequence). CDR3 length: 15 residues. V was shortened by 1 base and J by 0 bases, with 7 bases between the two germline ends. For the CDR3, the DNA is TGTGCCAGCAGCTTAGAGGGGTTCTCTGGAAACACCATATATTTT. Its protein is CASSLEGFSGNTIYF. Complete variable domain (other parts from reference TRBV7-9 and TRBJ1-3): DTGVSQNPRHKITKRGQNVTFRCDPISEHNRLYWYRQTLGQGPEFLTYFQNEAQLEKSRLLSDRFSAERPKGSFSTLEIQRTEQGDSAMYLCASSLEGFSGNTIYFGEGSWLTVV.

The DNA for the CDR3 is TGTGCCAGCGGCGAACTAGCGTTTAGCACAGATACGCAGTATTTT. This encodes CASGELAFSTDTQYF. This chain links TRBV2 with TRBJ2-3; 7 nucleotides align to TRBD2. There are 15 residues in the CDR3. J gave up 0 bases and V 8 bases, and 8 bases lay outside the gene matches. CDR1 is SNHLY and CDR2 is FYNNEI in the germline V gene.

The CDR3: CASSPGTDSNEQFF. The CDR3, as DNA: TGTGCCAGCAGTCCCGGGACAGACAGCAATGAGCAGTTCTTC. V is TRBV6-4 and J is TRBJ2-1; 7 bases agree with TRBD1. V was clipped by 5 bases and J by 6 bases; unmatched bases: 7. Per the germline V gene, CDR1 is MRHNA and CDR2 is SNTAGT. The CDR3 totals 14 residues.

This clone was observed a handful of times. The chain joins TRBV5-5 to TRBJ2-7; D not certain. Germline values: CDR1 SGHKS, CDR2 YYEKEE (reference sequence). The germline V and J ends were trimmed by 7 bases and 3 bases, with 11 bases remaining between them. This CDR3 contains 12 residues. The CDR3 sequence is CASAHPRYEQYF. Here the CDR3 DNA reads TGTGCCAGCGCCCATCCCCGCTACGAGCAGTACTTC.

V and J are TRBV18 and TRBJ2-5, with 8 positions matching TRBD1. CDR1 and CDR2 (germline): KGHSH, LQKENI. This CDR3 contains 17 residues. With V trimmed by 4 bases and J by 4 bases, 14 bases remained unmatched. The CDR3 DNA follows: TGTGCCAGCTCACTCCTACCGCCGACAGGGGCGGGAGAGACCCAGTACTTC. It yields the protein CASSLLPPTGAGETQYF.